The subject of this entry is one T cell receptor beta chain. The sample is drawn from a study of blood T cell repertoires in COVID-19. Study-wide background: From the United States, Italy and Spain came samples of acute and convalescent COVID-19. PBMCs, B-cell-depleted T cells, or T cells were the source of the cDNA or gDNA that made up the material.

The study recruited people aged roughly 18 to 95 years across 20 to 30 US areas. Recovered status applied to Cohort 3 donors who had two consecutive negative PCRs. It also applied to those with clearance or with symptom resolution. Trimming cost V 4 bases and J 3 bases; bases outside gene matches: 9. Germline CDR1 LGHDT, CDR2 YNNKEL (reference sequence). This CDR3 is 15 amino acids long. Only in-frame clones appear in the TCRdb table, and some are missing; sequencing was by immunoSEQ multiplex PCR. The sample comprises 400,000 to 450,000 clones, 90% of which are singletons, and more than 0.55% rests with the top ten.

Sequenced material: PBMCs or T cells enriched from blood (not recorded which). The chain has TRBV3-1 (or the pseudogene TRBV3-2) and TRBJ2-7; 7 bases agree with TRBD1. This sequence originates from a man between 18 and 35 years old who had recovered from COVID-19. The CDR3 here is CASSPGTARFYEQYF. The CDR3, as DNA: TGTGCCAGCAGCCCCGGGACAGCCAGGTTCTACGAGCAGTACTTC.